One and the same sample provided the 16 T cell receptor beta chains below, sequenced in a study of OX40 agonist ivuxolimab in advanced cancers. The method was immunoSEQ multiplex PCR; TCRdb's version includes in-frame clones alone and lacks a portion of them. The sample has some 41,000 clones, 85% to 90% seen once. The sequencing used CD4+ or CD8+ T cells sorted from blood, collected in a trial of the OX40 agonist ivuxolimab. Receptors were obtained from an adult with an advanced solid tumor such as melanoma, head and neck, liver or kidney cancer.

As DNA, the CDR3 is TGTGCCAGCAGCTTAGATGGGTGGTATCAGCCCCAGCATTTT. Translating gives CASSLDGWYQPQHF. V usage is TRBV7-2 and J usage is TRBJ1-5; D is undetermined. Germline CDR1 SGHTA, CDR2 FQGNSA. V shed 1 base and J shed 5 bases, with 9 bases lying between them. The CDR3 has 14 residues. Full variable domain (rest looked up from reference TRBV7-2 and TRBJ1-5): GAGVSQSPSNKVTEKGKDVELRCDPISGHTALYWYRQSLGQGLEFLIYFQGNSAPDKSGLPSDRFSAERTGGSVSTLTIQRTQQEDSAVYLCASSLDGWYQPQHFGDGTRLSIL.

This clone was recorded only once. The chain has TRBV11-3 and TRBJ2-7; TRBD1 matches at 8 bases. The CDR3 loop spans 13 amino acids. V gave up 3 bases and J gave up 7 bases; unmatched junction bases: 5. Per germline, CDR1 SGHNT and CDR2 YENEEA. For the CDR3, the DNA is TGTGCCAGCAGCTTGGGACAGGTGGGTGAGCAGTACTTC. Amino acid sequence: CASSLGQVGEQYF.

This chain uses TRBV2 with TRBJ1-5; D gene ambiguous. Trimming removed 1 base from V and 7 bases from J, with 14 bases in between. The CDR3 totals 15 residues. Looked up from germline, CDR1 is SNHLY and CDR2 is FYNNEI. The chain's CDR3 is CASSEEAGKFQPQHF. CDR3 sequence (DNA): TGTGCCAGCAGTGAAGAGGCAGGAAAGTTCCAGCCCCAGCATTTT.

The chain employs TRBV19 and TRBJ1-2; TRBD1 aligns across 7 bases. The V gene's germline CDR1 is LNHDA and CDR2 SQIVND (reference sequence). V gave up 7 bases and J gave up 4 bases; unmatched junction bases: 12. CDR3 size: 15 residues. The CDR3 DNA is TGTGCCAGTACCATAGGACAGGCCCCTACCTATGGCTACACCTTC. As protein: CASTIGQAPTYGYTF.

The chain employs TRBV7-2 and TRBJ2-7; either TRBD1 or TRBD2 may supply D (5 bases each). Per the germline V gene, CDR1 is SGHTA and CDR2 is FQGNSA. Trimming took 5 bases from V and 3 from J, leaving 14 bases between them. This CDR3 is built from 14 residues. The DNA of the CDR3 is TGTGCCAGCAGCCCCACGAGGGGCCGCTACGAGCAGTACTTC. Translated: CASSPTRGRYEQYF. The whole variable domain, filled in from reference TRBV7-2 and TRBJ2-7, reads GAGVSQSPSNKVTEKGKDVELRCDPISGHTALYWYRQSLGQGLEFLIYFQGNSAPDKSGLPSDRFSAERTGGSVSTLTIQRTQQEDSAVYLCASSPTRGRYEQYFGPGTRLTVT.

This clone appeared once. This chain joins TRBV7-8 and TRBJ2-7, with no clear D. The V end lost 2 bases, the J end lost 2 bases, and 19 bases lay between the germline ends. The length of the CDR3 is 17 residues. Germline values: CDR1 SGHVS, CDR2 FQNEAQ. The CDR3 is CASSLYPPRTFPYEQYF. CDR3 DNA: TGTGCCAGCAGCTTATACCCCCCGAGGACCTTCCCCTACGAGCAGTACTTC.

This sequence joins TRBV13 and TRBJ2-5; 12 bases line up with TRBD2. The V gene end was trimmed by 0 bases and the J gene end by 5 bases; junction bases not matched to a gene: 7. Germline CDR1 reads PRHDT; CDR2 reads FYEKMQ (reference sequence). This CDR3 spans 17 amino acids. The CDR3 spells CASSLGPLAGGRETQYF. CDR3 sequence (DNA): TGTGCCAGCAGCTTAGGTCCCCTAGCGGGGGGGCGGGAGACCCAGTACTTC.

The rearrangement uses TRBV6-5 and TRBJ1-5; D gene unclear. V was cut by 3 bases and J by 4 bases, with 16 bases left in between. The CDR3 spans 16 residues. The germline gives CDR1 MNHEY, CDR2 SVGAGI. CDR3 in DNA: TGTGCCAGCAGTTATCCTGACACGGGATCGAATCAGCCCCAGCATTTT. This gives the protein CASSYPDTGSNQPQHF.

This clone was counted only a few times. The chain joins TRBV5-1 to TRBJ2-3; tentative D call: TRBD1 (6 bases). This CDR3 region has 16 residues. In germline, CDR1 is SGHRS, CDR2 YFSETQ. V lost 0 bases and J 1 base, leaving 12 bases between the germline ends. CDR3 sequence reads: CASSLEARGGTDTQYF. CDR3 sequence (DNA): TGCGCCAGCAGCTTGGAAGCCAGGGGAGGCACAGATACGCAGTATTTT. The entire variable domain, with the rest obtained from reference TRBV5-1 and TRBJ2-3, is as follows: KAGVTQTPRYLIKTRGQQVTLSCSPISGHRSVSWYQQTPGQGLQFLFEYFSETQRNKGNFPGRFSGRQFSNSRSEMNVSTLELGDSALYLCASSLEARGGTDTQYFGPGTRLTVL.

The chain uses TRBV19 and TRBJ1-2; D gene ambiguous. The germline V gene encodes CDR1 LNHDA and CDR2 SQIVND (reference sequence). The V gene lost 3 bases and the J gene lost 6 bases, with 11 bases spanning the gap. The CDR3 contains 13 residues. The CDR3 DNA reads TGTGCCAGTAGTATCGTTAGTAAGGATGGCTACACCTTC. Protein product: CASSIVSKDGYTF.

The chain uses TRBV5-1 and TRBJ1-4, with 7 bases that match TRBD1. V was pared by 4 bases and J by 8 bases, with 11 bases of the junction left unmatched. CDR1 SGHRS and CDR2 YFSETQ come from the germline V gene. CDR3 length: 15 amino acids. The CDR3, as DNA: TGCGCCAGCAGCCTCCAGACAGGGAGGGGGGAAAAACTGTTTTTT. This encodes CASSLQTGRGEKLFF.

Note on this clone: Other DNA sequences in this sample translate to the same CDR3. The genes are TRBV19 and TRBJ1-5; D ambiguous. The CDR3 runs to 13 residues. In germline, CDR1 is LNHDA, CDR2 SQIVND (reference sequence). Deletions cut 2 bases from V and 2 bases from J, with 4 bases between. The CDR3 reads CASSIIGNQPQHF. DNA for the CDR3: TGTGCCAGTAGTATAATTGGCAATCAGCCCCAGCATTTT.

The chain employs TRBV27 and TRBJ1-4; no definite D call. The CDR3 consists of 11 residues. V was trimmed by 4 bases and J by 5 bases, leaving 2 bases between them. Germline V lookup: CDR1 MNHEY, CDR2 SMNVEV (reference sequence). CDR3 DNA: TGTGCCAGCAGTTCGAATGAAAAACTGTTTTTT. As protein: CASSSNEKLFF. The whole variable domain, filled in from reference TRBV27 and TRBJ1-4, reads EAQVTQNPRYLITVTGKKLTVTCSQNMNHEYMSWYRQDPGLGLRQIYYSMNVEVTDKGDVPEGYKVSRKEKRNFPLILESPSPNQTSLYFCASSSNEKLFFGSGTQLSVL.

V is TRBV6-5 and J is TRBJ2-2; unclear D gene. Between the trimmed V and J ends, which lost 6 bases and 1 base, there was a span of 12 bases. Germline lookup yields CDR1 MNHEY and CDR2 SVGAGI. CDR3 length equals 15 residues. DNA for the CDR3: TGTGCCAGCAGCCAAACACCCAGGAACACCGGGGAGCTGTTTTTT. Its protein product is CASSQTPRNTGELFF.

This clone has only one observation. The CDR3 protein is CASSSTRTGEEQYF. The DNA for the CDR3 is TGCGCCAGCAGCTCAACACGGACAGGTGAAGAGCAGTACTTC. The gene calls are TRBV5-1 and TRBJ2-7; 7 nucleotides line up with TRBD1. Trimming removed 3 bases from V and 7 bases from J; junction bases left unmatched: 10. Germline-derived CDR1 and CDR2 are SGHRS and YFSETQ. The CDR3 totals 14 residues.

This sequence joins TRBV4-2 and TRBJ1-1; tentative D call: TRBD1 (5 bases). The V gene's germline CDR1 is LGHNA and CDR2 YNFKEQ. This CDR3 region has 16 residues. V was clipped by 4 bases and J by 5 bases, with 20 bases between them. CDR3 residues: CASSPQSRGLETEAFF. CDR3 DNA: TGTGCCAGCAGCCCCCAGTCCCGGGGACTGGAAACTGAAGCTTTCTTT.